This record concerns one TCR beta chain sequence. Its target is unknown. Treatment of the sample: roughly nine-day PBMC culture with coronavirus spike peptide pools or control peptides (ViraFEST assay). The entry originates in a study of vaccination and CD4 T cells after COVID-19. The CDR3 loop spans 13 amino acids. Trimming took 6 bases from V and 5 from J, leaving 13 bases between them. In germline, CDR1 is SGHVS, CDR2 FQNEAQ. The Oncomine TCR Beta short-read assay generated sequence data from the DNA of cultured CD4+ T cells. TCRdb ran MiXCR on the PCR reads and lists one entry per CDR3 protein. This table holds around 21,000 distinct CDR3 sequences, approximately 48% found once.

The sequence came from a human donor who had recovered from COVID-19. The gene calls are TRBV7-8 and TRBJ2-5; D ambiguous. This material consisted of CD4+ T cells from blood, cultured in vitro, taken after SARS-CoV-2 vaccination. The chain's CDR3 is CASSQVPLETQYF. In nucleotides, the CDR3 is TGTGCCAGCAGTCAAGTCCCGCTGGAGACCCAGTACTTC.